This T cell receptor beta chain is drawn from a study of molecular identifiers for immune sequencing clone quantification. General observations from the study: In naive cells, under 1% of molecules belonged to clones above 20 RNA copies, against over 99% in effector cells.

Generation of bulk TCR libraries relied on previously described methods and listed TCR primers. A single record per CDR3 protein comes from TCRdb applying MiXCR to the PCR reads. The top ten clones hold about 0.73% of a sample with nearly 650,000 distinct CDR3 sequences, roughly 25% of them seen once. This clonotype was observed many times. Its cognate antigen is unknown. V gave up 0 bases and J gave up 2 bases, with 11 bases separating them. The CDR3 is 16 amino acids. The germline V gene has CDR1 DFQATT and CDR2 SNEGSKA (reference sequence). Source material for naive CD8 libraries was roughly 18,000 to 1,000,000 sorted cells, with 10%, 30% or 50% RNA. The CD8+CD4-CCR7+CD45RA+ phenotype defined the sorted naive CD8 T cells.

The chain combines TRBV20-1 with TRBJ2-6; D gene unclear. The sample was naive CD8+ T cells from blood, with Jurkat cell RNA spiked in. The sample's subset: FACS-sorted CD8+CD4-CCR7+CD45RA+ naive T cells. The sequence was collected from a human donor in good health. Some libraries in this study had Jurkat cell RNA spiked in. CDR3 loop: CSARDLWSAGANVLTF. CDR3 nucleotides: TGCAGTGCTAGAGATCTGTGGAGCGCTGGGGCCAACGTCCTGACTTTC.